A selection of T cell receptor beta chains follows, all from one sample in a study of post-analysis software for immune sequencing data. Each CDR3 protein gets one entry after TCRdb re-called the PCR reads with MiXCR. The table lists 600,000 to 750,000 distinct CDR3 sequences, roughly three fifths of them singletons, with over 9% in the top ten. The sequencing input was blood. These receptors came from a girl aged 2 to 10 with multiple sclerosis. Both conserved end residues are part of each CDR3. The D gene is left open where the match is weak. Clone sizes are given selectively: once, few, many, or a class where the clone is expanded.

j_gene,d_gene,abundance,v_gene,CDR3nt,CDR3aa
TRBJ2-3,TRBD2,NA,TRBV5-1,TGCGCCAGCAGCTTGGTCGGACTAGCGGCAGATACGCAGTATTTT,CASSLVGLAADTQYF
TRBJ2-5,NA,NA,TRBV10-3,TGTGCCACAAAGACAGCTTTCCAAGAGACCCAGTACTTC,CATKTAFQETQYF
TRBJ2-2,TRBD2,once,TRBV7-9,TGTGCCAGCAGCCCCATCCTTCCTAGCGGGAACACCGGGGAGCTGTTTTTT,CASSPILPSGNTGELFF
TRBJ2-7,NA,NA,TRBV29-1,TGCAGCGTAGAGCCCAGGGGCTCCTACGAGCAGTACTTC,CSVEPRGSYEQYF
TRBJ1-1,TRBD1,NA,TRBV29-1,TGCAGCGTTGTCCCCGGGACAGTGAACACTGAAGCTTTCTTT,CSVVPGTVNTEAFF
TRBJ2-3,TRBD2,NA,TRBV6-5,TGTGCCAGCAGTCGGACTAGCGGTGCAGATGCGCAGTATTTT,CASSRTSGADAQYF
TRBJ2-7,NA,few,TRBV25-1,TGTGCCAGCAGGGGGACCGCCGAGCAGTACTTC,CASRGTAEQYF
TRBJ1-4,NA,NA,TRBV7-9,TGTGCCAGCAGCTTAGCCCGGGACGGTGAAAAACTGTTTTTT,CASSLARDGEKLFF
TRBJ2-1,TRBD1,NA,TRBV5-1,TGCGCCAGCAGCTTGTCTCGACAGGGACCGTACAATGAGCAGTTCTTC,CASSLSRQGPYNEQFF
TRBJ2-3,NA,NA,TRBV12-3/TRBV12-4,TGTGCCAGCAGTCGGTCCGTGACCCACGGGGGAGATACGCAGTATTTT,CASSRSVTHGGDTQYF
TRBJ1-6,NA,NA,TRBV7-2,TGTGCCAGCAGCCTTAGGCGGGATTCACCCCTCCACTTT,CASSLRRDSPLHF
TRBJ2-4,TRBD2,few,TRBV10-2,TGCGCCAGCAGTGAGTCGGAATCGGGACTAGCGGGAGACATTCAGTACTTC,CASSESESGLAGDIQYF
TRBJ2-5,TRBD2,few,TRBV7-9,TGTGCCAGCAGCTCGCAGGCGGGAGTCGAAGAGACCCAGTACTTC,CASSSQAGVEETQYF
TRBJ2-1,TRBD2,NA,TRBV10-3,TGTGCCATCAGTGAGTCGGCCCCGGGGGGTGAGCAGTTCTTC,CAISESAPGGEQFF
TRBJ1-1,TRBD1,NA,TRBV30,TGTGCCTGGAGGCAGGGGGCGGAAGCTTTCTTT,CAWRQGAEAFF
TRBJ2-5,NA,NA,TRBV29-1,TGCAGCGTCGCCCCTGACTGGCAAAGGGGGGAGTACTTC,CSVAPDWQRGEYF
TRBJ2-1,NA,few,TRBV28,TGTGCCAGCAGTTTCGGGGGGCGGATCAATGAGCAGTTCTTC,CASSFGGRINEQFF
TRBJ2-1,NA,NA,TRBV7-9,TGTGCCAGCTTACGAGGCCCACCGGCGTACAATGAGCAGTTCTTC,CASLRGPPAYNEQFF
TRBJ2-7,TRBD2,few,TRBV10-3,TGTGCCATCCTCGGTGGGCTAGCGGGAGACTCCTACGAGCAGTACTTC,CAILGGLAGDSYEQYF
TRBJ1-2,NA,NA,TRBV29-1,TGCAGCGCCGAAAGGACAGACTATGGCTACACCTTC,CSAERTDYGYTF
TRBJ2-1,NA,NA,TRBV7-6,TGTGCCAGCAGCTTAAGGACTCCGAATCGGGATGAGCAGTTCTTC,CASSLRTPNRDEQFF
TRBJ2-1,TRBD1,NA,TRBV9,TGTGCCAGCAGCGTCGAGACAGGGCTCAATGAGCAGTTCTTC,CASSVETGLNEQFF
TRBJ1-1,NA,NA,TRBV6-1,TGTGCCAGCAGTGAATATGAGAACACTGAAGCTTTCTTT,CASSEYENTEAFF
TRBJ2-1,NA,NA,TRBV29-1,TGCAGCGTTGAGCCAGGGCGCAATGAGCAGTTCTTC,CSVEPGRNEQFF
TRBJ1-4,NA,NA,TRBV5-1,TGCGCCAGCAGCCTATACGACGGACAGAATGAAAAACTGTTTTTT,CASSLYDGQNEKLFF
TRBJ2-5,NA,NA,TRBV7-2,TGTGCCAGCAGCTTGGGGCAGGGGAGTATCGAGACCCAGTACTTC,CASSLGQGSIETQYF
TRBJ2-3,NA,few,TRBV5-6,TGTGCCAGCAGCTTGGAGGGGGTTTCGGCAGATACGCAGTATTTT,CASSLEGVSADTQYF
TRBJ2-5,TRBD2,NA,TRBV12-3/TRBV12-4,TGTGCCAGCAGTTTTTGGGCTAGCGGGGGTTCTAAAGAGACCCAGTACTTC,CASSFWASGGSKETQYF
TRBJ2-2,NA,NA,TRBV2,TGTGCCAGCAGTAGAAGCGCCGGGGAGCTGTTTTTT,CASSRSAGELFF
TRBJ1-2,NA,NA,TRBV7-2,TGTGCCAGCAGCTGGGGGGGGTTCAACTATGGCTACACCTTC,CASSWGGFNYGYTF
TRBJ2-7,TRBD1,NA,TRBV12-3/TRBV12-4,TGTGCCAGCAGTCCAGACAGGGGGCATCGCGAGCAGTACTTC,CASSPDRGHREQYF
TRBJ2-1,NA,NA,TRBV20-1,TGCAGTGCCGGACCCCTCAATGAGCAGTTCTTC,CSAGPLNEQFF